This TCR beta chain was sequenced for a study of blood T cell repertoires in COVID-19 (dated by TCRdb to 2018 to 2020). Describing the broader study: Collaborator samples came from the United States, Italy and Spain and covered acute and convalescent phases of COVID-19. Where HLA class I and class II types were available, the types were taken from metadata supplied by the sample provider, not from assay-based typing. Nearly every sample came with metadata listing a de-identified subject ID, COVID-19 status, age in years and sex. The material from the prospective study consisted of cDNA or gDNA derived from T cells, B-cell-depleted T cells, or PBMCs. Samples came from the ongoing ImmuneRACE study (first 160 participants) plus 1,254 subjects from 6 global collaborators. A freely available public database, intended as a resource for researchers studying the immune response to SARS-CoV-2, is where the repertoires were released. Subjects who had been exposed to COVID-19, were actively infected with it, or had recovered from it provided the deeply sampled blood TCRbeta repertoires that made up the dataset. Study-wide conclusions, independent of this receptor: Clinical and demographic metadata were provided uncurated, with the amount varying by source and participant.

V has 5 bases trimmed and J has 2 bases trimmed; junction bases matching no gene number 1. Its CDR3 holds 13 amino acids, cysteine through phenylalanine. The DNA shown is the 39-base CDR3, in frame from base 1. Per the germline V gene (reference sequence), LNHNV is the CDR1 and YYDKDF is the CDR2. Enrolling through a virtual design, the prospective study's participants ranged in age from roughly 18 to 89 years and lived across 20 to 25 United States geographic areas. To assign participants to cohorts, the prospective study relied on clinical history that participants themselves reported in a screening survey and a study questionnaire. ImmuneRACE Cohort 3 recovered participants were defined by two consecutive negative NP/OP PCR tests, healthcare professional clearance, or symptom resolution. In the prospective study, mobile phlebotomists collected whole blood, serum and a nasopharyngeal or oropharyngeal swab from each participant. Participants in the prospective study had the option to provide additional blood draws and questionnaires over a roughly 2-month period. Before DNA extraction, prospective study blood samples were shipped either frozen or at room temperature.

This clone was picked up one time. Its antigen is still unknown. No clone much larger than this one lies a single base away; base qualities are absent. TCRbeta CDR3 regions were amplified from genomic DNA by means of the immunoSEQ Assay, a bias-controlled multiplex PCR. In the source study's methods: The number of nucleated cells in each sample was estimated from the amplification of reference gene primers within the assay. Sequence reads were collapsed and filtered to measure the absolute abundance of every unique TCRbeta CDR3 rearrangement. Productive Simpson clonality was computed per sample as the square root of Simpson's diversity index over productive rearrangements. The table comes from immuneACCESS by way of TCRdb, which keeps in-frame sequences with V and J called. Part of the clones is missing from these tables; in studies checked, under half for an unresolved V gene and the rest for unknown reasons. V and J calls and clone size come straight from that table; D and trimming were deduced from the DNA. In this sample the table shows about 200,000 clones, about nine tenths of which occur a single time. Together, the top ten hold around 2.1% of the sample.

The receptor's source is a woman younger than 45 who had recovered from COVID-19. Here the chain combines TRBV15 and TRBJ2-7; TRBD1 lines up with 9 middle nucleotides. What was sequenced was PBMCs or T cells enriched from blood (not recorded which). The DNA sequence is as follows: TGTGCCACCAGCTGGACAGGGGCCTACGAGCAGTACTTC. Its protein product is CATSWTGAYEQYF. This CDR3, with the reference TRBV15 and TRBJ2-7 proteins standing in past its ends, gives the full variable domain DAMVIQNPRYQVTQFGKPVTLSCSQTLNHNVMYWYQQKSSQAPKLLFHYYDKDFNNEADTPDNFQSRRPNTSFCFLDIRSPGLGDTAMYLCATSWTGAYEQYFGPGTRLTVT.